This T cell receptor (beta chain) was identified in a study of blood T cell repertoires in COVID-19. Study overall: In each case, the material was cDNA or gDNA derived from T cells, B-cell-depleted T cells, or PBMCs.

This clone was recorded once. Method: immunoSEQ multiplex PCR; TCRdb's copy keeps in-frame clones and lacks some. The profile shows 80,000 to 90,000 clones, about 86% of them singletons. The CDR3 totals 16 residues. V lost 0 bases, J lost 4 bases, and 13 bases lay in between. Germline V lookup: CDR1 KGHDR, CDR2 SFDVKD. Material for sequencing was peripheral blood. This receptor was obtained from a man older than 75 with active or convalescent COVID-19. This chain links TRBV24-1 with TRBJ2-3; tentatively, D is TRBD2 (6 bases). CDR3 protein: CATSDLHGSKPDTQYF. The CDR3 DNA is TGTGCCACCAGTGATTTGCACGGGAGTAAGCCAGATACGCAGTATTTT.